This T cell receptor (beta chain) was observed in a study of shared clonotypes between healthy human individuals. Looking at the study overall: The people who gave samples were a couple of women and a few men aged 18 to 49. Notes on the study in general: Relative to their counterparts shared across all four donors, non-shared clonotypes exhibited diminished generation probabilities. Between a handful of donors, naive CD4 clonotypes were shared at a level of about 5%.

The naive CD8 population came from CD45RO-negative cells selected for CCR7, without terminally differentiated effector memory CD45RA+ cells. The V gene's germline CDR1 is MGHRA and CDR2 YSYEKL. Trimming cost V 0 bases and J 3 bases, with 8 bases left between them. The CDR3 runs 14 residues. In the case of this clone: Antigen specificity is unknown.

The data were produced by immunoSEQ multiplex PCR, yet TCRdb's version contains in-frame clones alone and is incomplete. The sample has some 2 million clones, approximately 94% seen once. The TCR was taken from a man aged 18 to 29 in good health. The sequenced sample was naive CD8+ T cells sorted from blood. The rearrangement joins TRBV4-1 to TRBJ1-1, with D unresolved. As DNA, the CDR3 is TGCGCCAGCAGCCAAGATGGAGATTACACTGAAGCTTTCTTT. It specifies CASSQDGDYTEAFF.